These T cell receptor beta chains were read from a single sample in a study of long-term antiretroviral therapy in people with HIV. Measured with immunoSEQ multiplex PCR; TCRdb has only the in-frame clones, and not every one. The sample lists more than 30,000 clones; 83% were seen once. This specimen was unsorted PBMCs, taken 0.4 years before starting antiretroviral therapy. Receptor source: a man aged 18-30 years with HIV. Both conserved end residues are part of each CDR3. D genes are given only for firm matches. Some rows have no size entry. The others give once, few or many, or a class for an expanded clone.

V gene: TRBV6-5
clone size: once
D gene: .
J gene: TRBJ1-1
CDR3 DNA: TGTGCCAGCAGCTTAAATGTCAGGGGAGAGACTGAAGCTTTCTTT
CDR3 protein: CASSLNVRGETEAFF

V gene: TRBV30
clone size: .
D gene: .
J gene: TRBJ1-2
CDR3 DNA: TGTGCCTGGAGTGTAGGAGTGGTAAGAGATGGCTACACCTTC
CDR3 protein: CAWSVGVVRDGYTF

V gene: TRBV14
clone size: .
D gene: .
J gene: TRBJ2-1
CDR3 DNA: TGTGCCAGCAGCCCGACGAAGGGGAGCAGCTCCTACAATGAGCAGTTCTTC
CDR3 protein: CASSPTKGSSSYNEQFF

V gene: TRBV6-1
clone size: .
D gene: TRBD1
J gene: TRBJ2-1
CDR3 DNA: TGTGCCAGCAGTTCTCTTTTTGGACAGGGGCAGTTCTTC
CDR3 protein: CASSSLFGQGQFF

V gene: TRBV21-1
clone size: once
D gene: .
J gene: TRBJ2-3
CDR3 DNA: TGTGCCAGCAGCTGGGGAGGGACAGGGGGCTCCTATACGCAGTATTTT
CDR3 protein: CASSWGGTGGSYTQYF

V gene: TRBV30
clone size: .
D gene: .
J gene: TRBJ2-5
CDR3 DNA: TGTGCCTGGAGTGTGCTAGCGGAGACCCAGTACTTC
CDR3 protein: CAWSVLAETQYF

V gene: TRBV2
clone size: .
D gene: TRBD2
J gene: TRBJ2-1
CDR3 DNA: TGTGCCAGCAGTGAATTGGTTTCTAGCGGGGCCTACAATGAGCAGTTCTTC
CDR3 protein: CASSELVSSGAYNEQFF

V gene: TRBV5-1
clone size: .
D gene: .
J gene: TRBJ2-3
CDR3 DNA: TGCGCCAGCAGCTGGGGGCCGGCTGGCACAGATACGCAGTATTTT
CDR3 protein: CASSWGPAGTDTQYF

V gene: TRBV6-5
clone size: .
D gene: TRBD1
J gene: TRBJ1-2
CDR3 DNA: TGTGCCAGCAGTTACGACGACAGGGGCGGCTACACCTTC
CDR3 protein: CASSYDDRGGYTF

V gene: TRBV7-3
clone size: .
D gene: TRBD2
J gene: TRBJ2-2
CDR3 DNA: TGTGCCAGCAGCCCTGGACTAGCGGGAGTTTTCGGGGAGCTGTTTTTT
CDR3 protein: CASSPGLAGVFGELFF

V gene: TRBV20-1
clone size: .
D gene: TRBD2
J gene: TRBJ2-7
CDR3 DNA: TGCAGTGCACGACTAGCGGTTAATACTTTC
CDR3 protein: CSARLAVNTF

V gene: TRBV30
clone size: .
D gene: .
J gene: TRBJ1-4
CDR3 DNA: TGTGCCTGGAGTGAACCTGGTGAAAAACTGTTTTTT
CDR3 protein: CAWSEPGEKLFF

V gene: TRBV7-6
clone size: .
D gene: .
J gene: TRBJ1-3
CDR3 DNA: TGTGCCAGCAGCTTAGCGGGCAGCTCTGGAAACACCATATATTTT
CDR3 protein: CASSLAGSSGNTIYF

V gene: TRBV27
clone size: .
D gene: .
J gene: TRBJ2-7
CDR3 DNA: TGTGCCAGCAGTCCCCGCCGCTTAGGCCCCTACGAGCAGTACTTC
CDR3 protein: CASSPRRLGPYEQYF

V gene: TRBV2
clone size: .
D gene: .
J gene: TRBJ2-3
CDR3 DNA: TGTGCCAGCAGTGGGGCTAGCTTTAGCACAGATACGCAGTATTTT
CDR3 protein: CASSGASFSTDTQYF

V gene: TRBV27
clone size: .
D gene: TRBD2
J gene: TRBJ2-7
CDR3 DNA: TGTGCCAGCAGTTTGGGTAGCGGGGGGACCTACTCCTACGAGCAGTACTTC
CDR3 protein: CASSLGSGGTYSYEQYF

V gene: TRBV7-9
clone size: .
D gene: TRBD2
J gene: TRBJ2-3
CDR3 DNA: TGTGCCAGCAGGTCCGTAGCGGGACGGCCCGATCCTACGCAGTATTTT
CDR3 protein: CASRSVAGRPDPTQYF

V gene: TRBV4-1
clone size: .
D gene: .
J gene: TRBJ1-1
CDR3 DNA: TGCGCCAGCAGCCACCTTTTCCGGGGGGCCACTGAAGCTTTCTTT
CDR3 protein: CASSHLFRGATEAFF